These 23 T cell receptor beta chains came from one sample sequenced in a study of blood T cells in healthy people across ages. Next came a second PCR, run for about 6 to 12 cycles, which used a sample-barcoded 5' primer along with a J-beta primer mix. TCRdb redid the calling of the 5' RACE reads with MiXCR, one entry per CDR3 protein. Counted here are 540,000 or so distinct CDR3 sequences, around 48% occurring once; the ten biggest clones make up around 24%. The specimen sequenced was blood. The source is an elderly man in good health.

The V and J genes are TRBV7-2 and TRBJ2-5; 15 nucleotides agree with TRBD2. V lost 5 bases, J lost 11 bases, and 12 bases stayed unmatched. The CDR3 is 16 amino acids. CDR1 and CDR2 from the germline V gene are SGHTA and FQGNSA. The CDR3 nucleotides are TGTGCCAGCAGCGGCCAATCGGGACTAGCGGGGGGTTGGCAGTACTTC. Amino acids: CASSGQSGLAGGWQYF.

The V gene is TRBV18, the J gene TRBJ2-7; TRBD2 agrees at 8 bases. This CDR3 has 15 residues. The V gene's germline CDR1 is KGHSH and CDR2 LQKENI. Unmatched junction bases numbered 7, after V lost 3 bases and J lost 3 bases. The CDR3 nucleotides read TGTGCCAGCTCACCCTATACGGGAGGGAACTACGAGCAGTACTTC. This gives the protein CASSPYTGGNYEQYF.

On this clonotype itself: A read error is possible here, since a much larger clone lies one base away. V and J are TRBV14 and TRBJ2-1, with 7 bases lining up with TRBD1. TRBJ2-7 explains the end of the DNA better; the J call may be wrong. In germline, CDR1 is SGHDN, CDR2 FVKESK. The CDR3 consists of 18 residues. The CDR3 spells CASSSLTDRTSSYNEQYF. The CDR3 DNA reads TGTGCCAGCAGCAGCCTTACGGACAGGACGAGCTCCTACAATGAGCAGTACTTC.

The chain recombines TRBV20-1 with TRBJ2-1; no definite D call. TRBJ2-7 explains the end of the DNA better; the J call may be wrong. Looked up from germline, CDR1 is DFQATT and CDR2 is SNEGSKA (reference sequence). This CDR3 has 14 amino acids. This CDR3 reads CSARPGMSYNEQYF. The CDR3 bases are TGCAGTGCTAGACCTGGAATGAGCTACAATGAGCAGTACTTC.

The V call is TRBV7-9, the J call TRBJ2-5, with 8 bases that match TRBD2. Unmatched junction bases numbered 7, after V lost 5 bases and J lost 5 bases. CDR1 SEHNR and CDR2 FQNEAQ come from the germline V gene (reference sequence). The length of the CDR3 is 14 residues. Here the CDR3 DNA reads TGTGCCAGCAGCCCGGGACTAGATAAGGAGACCCAGTACTTC. Protein sequence: CASSPGLDKETQYF.

This chain uses TRBV2 with TRBJ2-5; D not certain. The DNA end favors TRBJ2-7, so the J call may be wrong. Germline assignment: CDR1 SNHLY and CDR2 FYNNEI. The CDR3 length is 14 residues. CDR3 loop: CASSESDFWSEQYF. The CDR3 DNA is TGTGCCAGCAGTGAATCCGACTTCTGGTCCGAGCAGTACTTC.

This rearrangement joins TRBV20-1 to TRBJ1-2, with 11 positions matching TRBD1. CDR3 length equals 14 residues. CDR1 DFQATT and CDR2 SNEGSKA come from the germline V gene (reference sequence). V dropped 3 bases and J dropped 4; count of bases not matched to a gene: 4. CDR3 loop: CSASPGTGGYGYTF. The CDR3 DNA follows: TGCAGTGCTAGTCCCGGGACAGGGGGCTATGGCTACACCTTC.

This chain uses TRBV7-9 with TRBJ2-2; D is ambiguous. The CDR3 covers 13 residues. V was shortened by 4 bases and J by 4 bases, with 7 bases between the two germline ends. CDR1 is SEHNR, CDR2 FQNEAQ, per germline (reference sequence). The CDR3 DNA follows: TGTGCCAGCAGCTCCGTCTCCACCGGGGAGCTGTTTTTT. Translation gives CASSSVSTGELFF.

The chain couples TRBV27 to TRBJ1-4, with 9 bases lining up with TRBD1. Looked up from germline, CDR1 is MNHEY and CDR2 is SMNVEV (reference sequence). The V and J ends lost 5 bases and 7 bases, in that order; junction bases with no gene match: 8. The CDR3 totals 15 residues. CDR3 in DNA: TGTGCCAGCAGTCAACAGGGGGCAGGATCTGAAAAACTGTTTTTT. Residues: CASSQQGAGSEKLFF.

This chain joins TRBV12-3 or TRBV12-4 and TRBJ1-5; D is ambiguous. V lost 6 bases and J 2 bases, leaving 11 bases between the germline ends. CDR3 length equals 14 residues. This CDR3 reads CASSAVSGNQPQHF. The CDR3 bases are TGTGCCAGCAGCGCCGTATCAGGCAATCAGCCCCAGCATTTT.

The gene calls are TRBV4-3 and TRBJ2-1, with TRBD2 identical over 7 bases. CDR3 length equals 13 residues. Germline V CDR1 and CDR2: LGHNA, YSLEER. V was pared by 1 base and J by 9 bases, with 3 bases of the junction left unmatched. The CDR3: CASSQVPGGEQFF. For the CDR3, the DNA is TGCGCCAGCAGCCAAGTCCCGGGGGGTGAGCAGTTCTTC.

This chain uses TRBV25-1 with TRBJ1-2; D is perhaps TRBD1 (5 bases). The germline V and J ends were trimmed by 2 bases and 7 bases, with 17 bases remaining between them. CDR1 MGHDK and CDR2 SYGVNS come from the germline V gene. CDR3 length equals 15 residues. The CDR3 here is CASSEGGQRVVGYTF. The CDR3 DNA reads as TGTGCCAGCAGTGAAGGTGGACAAAGGGTGGTTGGCTACACCTTC.

This clonotype appeared a single time. The chain carries TRBV2 and TRBJ2-3; perhaps TRBD1 as D (6 bases). CDR3 length: 14 amino acids. Germline V gives CDR1 SNHLY, CDR2 FYNNEI. Here the CDR3 reads CAGQGGSAEDTQYF. CDR3 in DNA: TGTGCAGGTCAAGGGGGTAGCGCAGAAGATACGCAGTATTTT.

Only a few counts were recorded for this clonotype. V usage is TRBV29-1 and J usage is TRBJ2-7; D might be TRBD1 or TRBD2, each matching 5 bases. In germline, CDR1 is SQVTM, CDR2 ANQGSEA. This CDR3 has 14 residues. V was trimmed by 5 bases and J by 0 bases, leaving 14 bases between them. This CDR3 is CSVQRAGNSYEQYF. CDR3 sequence (DNA): TGCAGCGTTCAGAGGGCAGGGAACTCCTACGAGCAGTACTTC.

V and J are TRBV21-1 and TRBJ2-5; the tabulated D call, TRBD2, remains unverified against the DNA. TRBV21-1 is a known pseudogene. The CDR3 covers 18 residues. The CDR3 DNA reads as TGTGCCAGCAGCCCCCCATTCAGCGGGGGGGCTGGTGGGGAGACCCAGTACTTC. Translation gives CASSPPFSGGAGGETQYF.

The chain combines TRBV7-8 with TRBJ1-2; D is perhaps TRBD1 (5 bases). There are 16 residues in the CDR3. The germline V gene encodes CDR1 SGHVS and CDR2 FQNEAQ. V lost 5 bases, J lost 4 bases, and 20 bases lay in between. As DNA, the CDR3 is TGTGCCAGCAGCCCGAGGGGCAGGGCGGAGAGCTATGGCTACACCTTC. This codes for CASSPRGRAESYGYTF.

This clonotype was seen a few times. The chain links TRBV4-3 to TRBJ2-3; weak D call: TRBD2 (6 bases). V was clipped by 0 bases and J by 6 bases, with 10 bases between them. Looked up from germline, CDR1 is LGHNA and CDR2 is YSLEER. The length of the CDR3 is 14 residues. DNA of the CDR3: TGCGCCAGCAGCCAAGATAGGAGGGTGGATACGCAGTATTTT. This codes for CASSQDRRVDTQYF.

There are many counts of this clonotype. The rearrangement uses TRBV6-6 and TRBJ1-5; D is perhaps TRBD1 (6 bases). The CDR3 extends over 15 amino acids. Germline V CDR1 and CDR2: MNHNY, SVGAGI (reference sequence). Trimming pared 0 bases from V and 7 bases from J, leaving 13 bases between. The CDR3 nucleotides are TGTGCCAGCAGTTACTCGAATGGGGGGCTGCAGCCCCAGCATTTT. Translating gives CASSYSNGGLQPQHF.

The genes are TRBV6-6 and TRBJ1-1; no clear D gene. CDR1 is MNHNY, CDR2 SVGAGI, per germline (reference sequence). This CDR3 comprises 13 residues. V lost 4 bases and J 11 bases, leaving 17 bases between the germline ends. The CDR3 nucleotides are TGTGCCAGCAGTTCCCCAGAGGGTCCCGACGCTTTCTTT. Encoded protein: CASSSPEGPDAFF.

The rearrangement uses TRBV11-2 and TRBJ2-5; tentatively, D is TRBD2 (5 bases). The closer fit of TRBJ2-4 to the DNA end suggests the J call may be wrong. Germline values: CDR1 SGHAT, CDR2 FQNNGV. The CDR3 has 14 residues. The CDR3 here is CASSSSRGMDIQYF. The DNA for the CDR3 is TGTGCCAGCAGCTCCTCCCGGGGTATGGACATTCAGTACTTC.

The gene calls are TRBV4-1 and TRBJ1-2; D is undetermined. The CDR3 loop spans 15 amino acids. Looked up from germline, CDR1 is MGHRA and CDR2 is YSYEKL. Trimming stripped 0 bases from V and 5 bases from J, with 13 bases between. CDR3 sequence (DNA): TGCGCCAGCAGCCAAGATTCCGGGCCCTCGTATGGCTACACCTTC. Protein: CASSQDSGPSYGYTF.

CDR3 loop: CASATGGQETQYF. The CDR3 bases are TGCGCCAGCGCGACAGGAGGTCAAGAGACCCAGTACTTC. The chain recombines TRBV5-1 with TRBJ2-5; maybe TRBD1 (6 bases). The V gene's germline CDR1 is SGHRS and CDR2 YFSETQ. Trimming pared 7 bases from V and 2 bases from J, leaving 12 bases between. The CDR3 loop spans 13 amino acids.

This clonotype came up once. J is TRBJ1-2 and V is TRBV5-1; 9 bases map to TRBD1. The germline V gene has CDR1 SGHRS and CDR2 YFSETQ. V lost 4 bases to trimming and J lost 7 bases; unmatched junction nucleotides: 11. The CDR3 is 15 amino acids. In DNA form, the CDR3 reads TGCGCCAGCAGCCCCTCCTTGGGGACAGGGCTTGGCTACACCTTC. It specifies CASSPSLGTGLGYTF.